These T cell receptor beta chains were read from a single sample in a study of beta chain features in type 1 diabetes. Profiling relied on immunoSEQ multiplex PCR, and the TCRdb table lists in-frame clones only, not all of them. Of around 130,000 clones listed, around 8.8% are singletons. The sample comprised central memory CD4+ T cells from blood. The receptors come from a man under 40 with type 1 diabetes. Each CDR3 is given with its conserved first and last residue. A D gene is named only where the DNA matches it firmly. Part of the rows lack a size; the others show once, few, many or a class for expanded clones.

cdr3_nt | cdr3_aa | v_call | d_call | j_call | clone_size
TGTGCCAGCAGCTCTTTCCCCACCGACAGGTCTGAAGCTTTCTTT | CASSSFPTDRSEAFF | TRBV11-2 | - | TRBJ1-1 | few
TGTGCCAGCAGCCAGCAAGGGCAGGGCTATGGCTACACCTTC | CASSQQGQGYGYTF | TRBV7-2 | - | TRBJ1-2 | -
TGTGCCAGCAGCCCGGACAGGGGGCGCAGTGAGACCCAGTACTTC | CASSPDRGRSETQYF | TRBV11-3 | TRBD1 | TRBJ2-5 | -
TGTGCCAGCAGCCCTGGGACAGTACAAGAGACCCAGTACTTC | CASSPGTVQETQYF | TRBV7-9 | TRBD1 | TRBJ2-5 | few
TGCGCCAGCAGCTTGGGTGGGGGGTACCAAGAGACCCAGTACTTC | CASSLGGGYQETQYF | TRBV5-1 | - | TRBJ2-5 | few
TGTGCCAGCAGCTCGGGACTCTACAATGAGCAGTTCTTC | CASSSGLYNEQFF | TRBV7-3 | - | TRBJ2-1 | -
TGTGCCAGCAGCCAAGATCACAGGGGGTACACTGAAGCTTTCTTT | CASSQDHRGYTEAFF | TRBV5-4 | TRBD1 | TRBJ1-1 | few
TGTGCCAGCAGCTCCAGTGGGAGTGATACGCAGTATTTT | CASSSSGSDTQYF | TRBV7-2 | - | TRBJ2-3 | -
TGTGCCAGCAGTCAGTGGTACAATGAGCAGTTCTTC | CASSQWYNEQFF | TRBV6-1 | - | TRBJ2-1 | few
TGTGCCAGTTCGCCGGGCAGGGATCAGCCCCAGCATTTT | CASSPGRDQPQHF | TRBV9 | - | TRBJ1-5 | -
TGTGCCAGCAGCTCGGACAGGCCGGTGGAACTGTTTTTT | CASSSDRPVELFF | TRBV7-3 | TRBD1 | TRBJ1-4 | -
TGCGCCAGCAGCTTGACTAGCTCCGAGACCCAGTACTTC | CASSLTSSETQYF | TRBV5-1 | - | TRBJ2-5 | few
TGTGCCAGCAGTCTTTCTACTGAAGCTTTCTTT | CASSLSTEAFF | TRBV28 | - | TRBJ1-1 | few
TGCGCCAGCAGTGTCTCCCCATACGAGCGGGGATCCTACGAGCAGTACTTC | CASSVSPYERGSYEQYF | TRBV10-2 | TRBD2 | TRBJ2-7 | -
TGTGCCAGCAGCTTAGATCTCCCGGGACAGCTTCAAGAGACCCAGTACTTC | CASSLDLPGQLQETQYF | TRBV11-2 | TRBD1 | TRBJ2-5 | many
TGTGCCAGCAGCCCGGACAGGGTTGGCGGCTACACCTTC | CASSPDRVGGYTF | TRBV9 | TRBD1 | TRBJ1-2 | -
TGTGCCTGGAACCCGACAGAACTTAATGAAAAACTGTTTTTT | CAWNPTELNEKLFF | TRBV30 | - | TRBJ1-4 | -
TGTGCCAGCAGCTTGTACCAGACTAGCGGGCACTACAATGAGCAGTTCTTC | CASSLYQTSGHYNEQFF | TRBV5-6 | TRBD2 | TRBJ2-1 | -